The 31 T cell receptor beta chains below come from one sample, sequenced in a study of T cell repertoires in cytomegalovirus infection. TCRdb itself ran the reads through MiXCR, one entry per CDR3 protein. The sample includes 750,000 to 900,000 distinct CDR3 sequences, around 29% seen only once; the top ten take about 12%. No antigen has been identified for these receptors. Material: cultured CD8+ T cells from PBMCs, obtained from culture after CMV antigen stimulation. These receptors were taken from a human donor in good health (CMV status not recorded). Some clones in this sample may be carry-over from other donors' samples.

The chain's CDR3 is CASSSPGTQGRTEAFF. CDR3 DNA: TGCGCCAGCAGCTCCCCCGGGACCCAGGGAAGGACTGAAGCTTTCTTT. This chain uses TRBV4-1 with TRBJ1-1; D might be TRBD1 (5 bases). The CDR3 spans 16 residues. The germline V gene has CDR1 MGHRA and CDR2 YSYEKL. Trimming took off 5 bases at V and 5 bases at J, with 21 bases between the two ends.

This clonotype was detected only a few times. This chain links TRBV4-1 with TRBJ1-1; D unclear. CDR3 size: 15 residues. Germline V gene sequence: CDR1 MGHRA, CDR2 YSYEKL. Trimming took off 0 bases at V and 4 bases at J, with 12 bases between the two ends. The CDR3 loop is CASSQDELGTTEAFF. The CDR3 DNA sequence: TGCGCCAGCAGCCAAGATGAACTGGGAACCACTGAAGCTTTCTTT.

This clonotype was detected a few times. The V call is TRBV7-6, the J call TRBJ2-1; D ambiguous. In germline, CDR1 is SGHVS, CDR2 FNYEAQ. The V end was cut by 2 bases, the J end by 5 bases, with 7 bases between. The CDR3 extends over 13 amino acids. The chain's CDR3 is CASSLRQHNEQFF. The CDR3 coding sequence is TGTGCCAGCAGCTTAAGGCAGCACAATGAGCAGTTCTTC.

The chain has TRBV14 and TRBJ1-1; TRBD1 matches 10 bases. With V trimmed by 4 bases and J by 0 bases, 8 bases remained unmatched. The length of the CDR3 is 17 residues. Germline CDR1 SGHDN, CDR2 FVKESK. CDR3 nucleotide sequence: TGTGCCAGCAGCCCTAAGGGACAGGGGATTTTGAACACTGAAGCTTTCTTT. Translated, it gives CASSPKGQGILNTEAFF.

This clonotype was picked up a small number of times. CDR3 protein: CASSAPGQDNFRHYGYTF. DNA for the CDR3: TGTGCCAGCAGCGCCCCGGGACAGGACAACTTTCGGCACTATGGCTACACCTTC. The chain has TRBV6-6 and TRBJ1-2; the match to TRBD1 covers 8 bases. The trim removed 6 bases at V and 3 bases at J, leaving 18 bases unmatched. The germline gives CDR1 MNHNY, CDR2 SVGAGI (reference sequence). CDR3 length equals 18 residues.

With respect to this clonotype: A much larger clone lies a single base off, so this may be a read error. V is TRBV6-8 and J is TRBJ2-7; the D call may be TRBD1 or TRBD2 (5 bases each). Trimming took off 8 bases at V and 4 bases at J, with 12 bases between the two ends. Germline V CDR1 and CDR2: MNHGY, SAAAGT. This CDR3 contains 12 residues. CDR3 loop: CASGPGRYEQYF. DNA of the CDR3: TGTGCCAGCGGTCCAGGGAGATACGAGCAGTACTTC.

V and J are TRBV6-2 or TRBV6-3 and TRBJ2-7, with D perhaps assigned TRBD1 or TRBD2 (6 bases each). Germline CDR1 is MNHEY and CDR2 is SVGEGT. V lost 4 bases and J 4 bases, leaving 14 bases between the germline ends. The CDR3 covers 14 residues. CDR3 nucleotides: TGTGCCAGCAGTTCACGGGGGCGGAGGTACGAGCAGTACTTC. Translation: CASSSRGRRYEQYF.

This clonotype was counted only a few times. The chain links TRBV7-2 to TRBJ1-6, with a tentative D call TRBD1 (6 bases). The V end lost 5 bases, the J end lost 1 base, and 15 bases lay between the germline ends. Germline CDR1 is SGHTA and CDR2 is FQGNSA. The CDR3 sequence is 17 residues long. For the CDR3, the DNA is TGTGCCAGCAGCCAAAGACAGGAGATATCCTATAATTCACCCCTCCACTTT. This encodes CASSQRQEISYNSPLHF.

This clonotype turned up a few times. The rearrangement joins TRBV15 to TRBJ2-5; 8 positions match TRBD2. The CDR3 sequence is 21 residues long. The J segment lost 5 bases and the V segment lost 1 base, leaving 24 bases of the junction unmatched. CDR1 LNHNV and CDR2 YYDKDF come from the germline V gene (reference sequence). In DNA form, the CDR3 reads TGTGCCACCAGCAGAGTGGGGGGCAGGCGCACGACTAGCGACCGGCCCGAGACCCAGTACTTC. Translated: CATSRVGGRRTTSDRPETQYF. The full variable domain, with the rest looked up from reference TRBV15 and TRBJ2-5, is DAMVIQNPRYQVTQFGKPVTLSCSQTLNHNVMYWYQQKSSQAPKLLFHYYDKDFNNEADTPDNFQSRRPNTSFCFLDIRSPGLGDTAMYLCATSRVGGRRTTSDRPETQYFGPGTRLLVL.

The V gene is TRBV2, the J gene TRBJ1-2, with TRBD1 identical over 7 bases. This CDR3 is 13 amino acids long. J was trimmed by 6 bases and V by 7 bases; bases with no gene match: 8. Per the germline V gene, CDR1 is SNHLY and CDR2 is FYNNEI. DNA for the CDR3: TGTGCCAGCACCTGGGGCAGGGGGGATGGCTACACCTTC. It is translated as CASTWGRGDGYTF.

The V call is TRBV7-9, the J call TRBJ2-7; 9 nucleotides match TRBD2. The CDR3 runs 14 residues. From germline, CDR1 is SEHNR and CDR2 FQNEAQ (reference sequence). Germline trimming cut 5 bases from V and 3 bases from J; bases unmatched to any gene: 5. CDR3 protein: CASSDRTSVYEQYF. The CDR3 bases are TGTGCCAGCAGCGACAGGACTAGCGTCTACGAGCAGTACTTC. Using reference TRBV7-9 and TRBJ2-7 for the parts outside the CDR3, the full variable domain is DTGVSQNPRHKITKRGQNVTFRCDPISEHNRLYWYRQTLGQGPEFLTYFQNEAQLEKSRLLSDRFSAERPKGSFSTLEIQRTEQGDSAMYLCASSDRTSVYEQYFGPGTRLTVT.

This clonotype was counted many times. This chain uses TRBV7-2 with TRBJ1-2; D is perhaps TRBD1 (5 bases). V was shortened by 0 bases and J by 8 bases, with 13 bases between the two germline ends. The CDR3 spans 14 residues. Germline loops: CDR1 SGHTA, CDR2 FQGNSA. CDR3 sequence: CASSLAGGAPGYTF. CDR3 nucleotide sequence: TGTGCCAGCAGCTTAGCGGGTGGGGCGCCCGGCTACACCTTC.

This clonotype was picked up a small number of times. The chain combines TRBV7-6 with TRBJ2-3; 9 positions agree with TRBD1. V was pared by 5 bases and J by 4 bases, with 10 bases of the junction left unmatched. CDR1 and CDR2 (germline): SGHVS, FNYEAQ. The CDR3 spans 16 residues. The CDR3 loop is CASSLRGTGIPDTQYF. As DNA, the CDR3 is TGTGCCAGCAGCCTCAGAGGGACAGGGATACCAGATACGCAGTATTTT.

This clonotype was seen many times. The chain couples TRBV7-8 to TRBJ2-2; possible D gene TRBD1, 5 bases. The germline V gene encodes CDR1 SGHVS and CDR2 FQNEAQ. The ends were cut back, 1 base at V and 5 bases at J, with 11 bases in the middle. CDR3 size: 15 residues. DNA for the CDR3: TGTGCCAGCAGCTTAGACCCAACAGGAACCGGGGAGCTGTTTTTT. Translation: CASSLDPTGTGELFF.

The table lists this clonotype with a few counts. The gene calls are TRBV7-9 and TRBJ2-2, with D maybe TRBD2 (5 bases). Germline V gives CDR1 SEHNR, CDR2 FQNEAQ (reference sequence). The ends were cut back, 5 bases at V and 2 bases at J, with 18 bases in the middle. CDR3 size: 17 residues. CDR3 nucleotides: TGTGCCAGCAGCCCCCCGGGGAGTTACCCAAACACCGGGGAGCTGTTTTTT. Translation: CASSPPGSYPNTGELFF.

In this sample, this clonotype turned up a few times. For the CDR3, the DNA is TGTGCCAGCAGCCACACAGGGCCCAACACTGAAGCTTTCTTT. Protein: CASSHTGPNTEAFF. This sequence joins TRBV7-9 and TRBJ1-1; D is possibly TRBD1 (6 bases). The CDR3 covers 14 residues. CDR1 is SEHNR, CDR2 FQNEAQ, per germline (reference sequence). Between the trimmed V and J ends, which lost 5 bases and 2 bases, there was a span of 12 bases.

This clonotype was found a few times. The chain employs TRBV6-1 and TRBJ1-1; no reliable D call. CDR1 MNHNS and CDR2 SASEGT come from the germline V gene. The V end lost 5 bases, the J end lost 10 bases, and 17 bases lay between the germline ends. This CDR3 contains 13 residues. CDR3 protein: CASSLSLGATAFF. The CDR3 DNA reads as TGTGCCAGCAGTCTAAGCTTGGGAGCAACAGCTTTCTTT.

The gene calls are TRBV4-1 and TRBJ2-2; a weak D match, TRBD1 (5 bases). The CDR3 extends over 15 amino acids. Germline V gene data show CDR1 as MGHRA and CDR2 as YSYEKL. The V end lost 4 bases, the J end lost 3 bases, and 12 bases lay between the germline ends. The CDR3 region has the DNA TGCGCCAGCAGCCCCCTTTGGGGCGACACCGGGGAGCTGTTTTTT. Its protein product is CASSPLWGDTGELFF.

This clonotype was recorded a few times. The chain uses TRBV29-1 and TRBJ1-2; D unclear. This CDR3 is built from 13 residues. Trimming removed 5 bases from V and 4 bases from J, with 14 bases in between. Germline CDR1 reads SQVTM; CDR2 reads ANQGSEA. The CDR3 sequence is CSVLGAGVYGYTF. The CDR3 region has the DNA TGCAGCGTTCTCGGCGCGGGAGTCTATGGCTACACCTTC.

The CDR3 spells CASSPPLAGGPSSYNEQFF. The CDR3 nucleotides read TGTGCCAGCAGTCCCCCCTTAGCGGGGGGTCCCAGCTCCTACAATGAGCAGTTCTTC. The chain couples TRBV2 to TRBJ2-1, with TRBD2 matching 10 bases. The J segment lost 0 bases and the V segment lost 5 bases, leaving 13 bases of the junction unmatched. This CDR3 is 19 amino acids long. Per germline, CDR1 SNHLY and CDR2 FYNNEI.

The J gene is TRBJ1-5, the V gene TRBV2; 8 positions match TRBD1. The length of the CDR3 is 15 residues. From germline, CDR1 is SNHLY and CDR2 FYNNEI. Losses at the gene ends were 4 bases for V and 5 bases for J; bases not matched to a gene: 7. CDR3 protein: CASSGPRGLDQPQHF. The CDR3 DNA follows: TGTGCCAGCAGTGGGCCCAGGGGGCTTGATCAGCCCCAGCATTTT. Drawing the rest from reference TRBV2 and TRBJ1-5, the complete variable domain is EPEVTQTPSHQVTQMGQEVILRCVPISNHLYFYWYRQILGQKVEFLVSFYNNEISEKSEIFDDQFSVERPDGSNFTLKIRSTKLEDSAMYFCASSGPRGLDQPQHFGDGTRLSIL.

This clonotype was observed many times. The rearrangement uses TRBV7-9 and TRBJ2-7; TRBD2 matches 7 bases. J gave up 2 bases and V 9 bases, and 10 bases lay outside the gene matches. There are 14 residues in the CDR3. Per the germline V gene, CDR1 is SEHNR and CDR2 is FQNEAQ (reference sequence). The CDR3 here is CASREDGGTYEQYF. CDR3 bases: TGTGCCAGTCGGGAGGATGGCGGAACCTACGAGCAGTACTTC.

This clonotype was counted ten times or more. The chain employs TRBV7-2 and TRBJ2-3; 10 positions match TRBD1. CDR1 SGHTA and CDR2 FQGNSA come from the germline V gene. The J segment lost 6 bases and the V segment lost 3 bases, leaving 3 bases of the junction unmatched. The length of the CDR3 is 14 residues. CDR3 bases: TGTGCCAGCAGCTTGGACAGGGGGTGGGATACGCAGTATTTT. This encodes CASSLDRGWDTQYF.

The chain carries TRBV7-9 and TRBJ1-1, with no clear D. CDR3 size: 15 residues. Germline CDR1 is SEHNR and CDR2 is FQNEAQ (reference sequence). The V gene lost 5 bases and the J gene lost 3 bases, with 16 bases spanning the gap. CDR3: CASSPRAAGDTEAFF. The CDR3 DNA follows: TGTGCCAGCAGCCCCCGGGCAGCTGGGGACACTGAAGCTTTCTTT.

CDR3 sequence (DNA): TGTGCCAGCAGCTTTGCGGACACAGGGGGGACTGAAGCTTTCTTT. Its translation: CASSFADTGGTEAFF. This sequence joins TRBV7-9 and TRBJ1-1; 8 bases align to TRBD1. The CDR3 spans 15 residues. Germline V gene data show CDR1 as SEHNR and CDR2 as FQNEAQ (reference sequence). Trimming took 3 bases from V and 5 from J; bases not matched to a gene: 8.

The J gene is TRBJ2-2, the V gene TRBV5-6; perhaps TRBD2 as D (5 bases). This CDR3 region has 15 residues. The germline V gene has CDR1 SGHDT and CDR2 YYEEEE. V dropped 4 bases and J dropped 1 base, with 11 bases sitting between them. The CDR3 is CASSPDFRNTGELFF. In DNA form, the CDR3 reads TGTGCCAGCAGCCCGGACTTCAGGAACACCGGGGAGCTGTTTTTT.

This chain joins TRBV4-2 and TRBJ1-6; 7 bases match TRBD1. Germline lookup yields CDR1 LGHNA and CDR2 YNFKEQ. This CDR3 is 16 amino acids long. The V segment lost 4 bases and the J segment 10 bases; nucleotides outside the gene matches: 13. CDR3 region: CASSLVRQGIGSPLHF. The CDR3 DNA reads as TGTGCCAGCAGCCTAGTGAGACAGGGAATAGGGTCACCCCTCCACTTT.

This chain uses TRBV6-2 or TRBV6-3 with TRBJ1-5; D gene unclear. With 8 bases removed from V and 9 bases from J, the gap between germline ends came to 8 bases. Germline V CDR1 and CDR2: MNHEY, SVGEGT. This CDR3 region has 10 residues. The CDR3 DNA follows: TGTGCCAGCGGTGAAAGGCCCCAGCATTTT. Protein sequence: CASGERPQHF.

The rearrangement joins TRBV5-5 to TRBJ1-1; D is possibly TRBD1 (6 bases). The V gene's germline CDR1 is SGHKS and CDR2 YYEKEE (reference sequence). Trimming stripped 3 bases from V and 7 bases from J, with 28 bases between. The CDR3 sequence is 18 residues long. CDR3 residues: CASSSDGGRLRPPLEAFF. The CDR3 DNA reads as TGTGCCAGCAGCTCGGATGGGGGGCGTTTGAGGCCCCCCCTTGAAGCTTTCTTT.

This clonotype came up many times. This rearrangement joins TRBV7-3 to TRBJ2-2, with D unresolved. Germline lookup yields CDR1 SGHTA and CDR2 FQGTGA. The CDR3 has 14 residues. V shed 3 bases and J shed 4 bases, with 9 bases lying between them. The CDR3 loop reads CASSFMEGTGELFF. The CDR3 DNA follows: TGTGCCAGCAGCTTCATGGAAGGCACCGGGGAGCTGTTTTTT. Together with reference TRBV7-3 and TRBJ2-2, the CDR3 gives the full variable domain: GAGVSQTPSNKVTEKGKYVELRCDPISGHTALYWYRQSLGQGPEFLIYFQGTGAADDSGLPNDRFFAVRPEGSVSTLKIQRTERGDSAVYLCASSFMEGTGELFFGEGSRLTVL.

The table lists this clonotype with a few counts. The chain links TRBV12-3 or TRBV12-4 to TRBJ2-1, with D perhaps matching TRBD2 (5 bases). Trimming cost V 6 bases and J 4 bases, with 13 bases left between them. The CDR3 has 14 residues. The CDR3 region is CASSLSEGYNEQFF. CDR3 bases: TGTGCCAGCAGCCTTTCAGAGGGATACAATGAGCAGTTCTTC.